This entry lists 26 T cell receptor beta chains sequenced from one sample in a study of Ad26.COV2.S vaccination and SARS-CoV-2 variants. Treatment given: roughly 18 received Ad26.COV2.S at low or high dose, single or two shots; 5 received placebo; per-sample allocation not given. Specimen acquisition occurred on day 63 following the initial vaccine or placebo injection. Assay used: immunoSEQ multiplex PCR; TCRdb lists only in-frame clones, some missing. The sample carries around 240,000 clones, around 87% recorded once. The sample here was peripheral blood, taken in a trial of Ad26.COV2.S vaccine versus placebo. All receptors come from a person aged 18 to 59 who received the Ad26.COV2.S COVID-19 vaccine or a placebo.

As concerns this clone: One junction end does not reproduce the germline sequence, and a read error may be involved. The chain has TRBV2 and TRBJ2-7; a possible D gene is TRBD1 (6 bases). This CDR3 has 15 amino acids. Germline V lookup: CDR1 SNHLY, CDR2 FYNNEI. The CDR3 nucleotides are TGTGCCAGCAGGGAAGGGACAATGAGCTCCTACGAGCAGTACTTC. It codes for CASREGTMSSYEQYF.

The chain combines TRBV6-5 with TRBJ2-3; 9 nucleotides line up with TRBD2. The CDR3 loop spans 15 amino acids. CDR1 is MNHEY and CDR2 is SVGAGI in the germline V gene. With V trimmed by 8 bases and J by 2 bases, 8 bases remained unmatched. In DNA, the CDR3 is TGTGCCAGCTCCCGGGCTAGCGGGGCCACAGATACGCAGTATTTT. Translating it yields CASSRASGATDTQYF.

This clone appeared once. The chain combines TRBV18 with TRBJ1-1; the D is unclear. This CDR3 has 13 amino acids. Trimming took 4 bases from V and 0 from J, leaving 6 bases between them. The germline V gene encodes CDR1 KGHSH and CDR2 LQKENI. In DNA form, the CDR3 reads TGTGCCAGCTCACGGGAGCTGAACACTGAAGCTTTCTTT. Its protein is CASSRELNTEAFF.

The V call is TRBV28, the J call TRBJ2-6; D is possibly TRBD1 (6 bases). The CDR3 totals 16 residues. Looked up from germline, CDR1 is MDHEN and CDR2 is SYDVKM. Trimming took off 9 bases at V and 0 bases at J, with 15 bases between the two ends. The CDR3 here is CASLDRPGSGANVLTF. The CDR3 nucleotides read TGTGCCAGTCTAGACAGGCCGGGCTCTGGGGCCAACGTCCTGACTTTC.

The J gene is TRBJ1-6, the V gene TRBV5-1; D is ambiguous. Trimming removed 0 bases at V and 10 bases at J, with 11 bases between. CDR3 length: 14 residues. Per germline, CDR1 SGHRS and CDR2 YFSETQ. CDR3 in amino acids: CASSLVDLRSPLHF. The CDR3 nucleotides read TGCGCCAGCAGCTTGGTCGATCTCAGGTCACCCCTCCACTTT.

This clone was seen a handful of times. The genes are TRBV11-2 and TRBJ2-3, with 12 bases fitting TRBD2. The junction had 5 bases not matched to a gene; V was cut back by 4 bases and J by 0 bases. In germline, CDR1 is SGHAT, CDR2 FQNNGV. The CDR3 loop spans 17 amino acids. The CDR3 DNA reads as TGTGCCAGCAGCTCGCGGACTAGCGGGACTAGCACAGATACGCAGTATTTT. It specifies CASSSRTSGTSTDTQYF.

The V gene is TRBV5-4, the J gene TRBJ1-1, with 8 bases matching TRBD1. Per the germline V gene, CDR1 is SGHNT and CDR2 is YYREEE (reference sequence). CDR3 size: 15 residues. V gave up 5 bases and J gave up 1 base; unmatched junction bases: 7. Written as DNA, the CDR3 is TGTGCCAGCAGACCTCGGGGACAGGCGAACACTGAAGCTTTCTTT. Its protein product is CASRPRGQANTEAFF.

V usage is TRBV7-6 and J usage is TRBJ2-1, with TRBD2 identical over 10 bases. Germline-derived CDR1 and CDR2 are SGHVS and FNYEAQ. The CDR3 totals 15 residues. V was clipped by 7 bases and J by 9 bases; unmatched bases: 12. The CDR3 DNA is TGTGCCAGCAACCCGACCGGGACTAGCGATACTGAGCAGTTCTTC. This encodes CASNPTGTSDTEQFF.

This clone was observed a single time. The chain links TRBV28 to TRBJ1-6; weak D call: TRBD1 (5 bases). CDR3 length equals 16 residues. Germline V gives CDR1 MDHEN, CDR2 SYDVKM. V lost 7 bases to trimming and J lost 1 base, with 14 bases between them. The CDR3 DNA is TGTGCCAGCACCCACCCCCGGGGGTCCTATAATTCACCCCTCCACTTT. Translation: CASTHPRGSYNSPLHF.

The V and J genes are TRBV18 and TRBJ1-1, with D uncertain. Between the trimmed V and J ends, which lost 3 bases and 0 bases, there was a span of 8 bases. Germline CDR1 is KGHSH and CDR2 is LQKENI. The CDR3 is 14 residues long. CDR3 DNA sequence: TGTGCCAGCTCACCCGGGCAGTTGAACACTGAAGCTTTCTTT. Its protein product is CASSPGQLNTEAFF.

This chain links TRBV10-3 with TRBJ2-7, with D perhaps matching TRBD1 (5 bases). Germline V gene data show CDR1 as ENHRY and CDR2 as SYGVKD. V was cut by 0 bases and J by 3 bases, with 9 bases left in between. The CDR3 sequence is 14 residues long. The CDR3 DNA reads TGTGCCATCAGTGAGTCGTACAGGAACTACGAGCAGTACTTC. Its translation is CAISESYRNYEQYF.

The J gene is TRBJ1-1, the V gene TRBV24-1; D is undetermined. Per the germline V gene, CDR1 is KGHDR and CDR2 is SFDVKD. Trimming shortened V by 2 bases and J by 0 bases, and 9 bases separated the two germline ends. The CDR3 has 15 residues. The CDR3 loop is CATSDSKQLNTEAFF. The CDR3, as DNA: TGTGCCACCAGTGATTCGAAACAGCTGAACACTGAAGCTTTCTTT.

The chain employs TRBV28 and TRBJ2-3, with 7 bases matching TRBD1. With V trimmed by 6 bases and J by 0 bases, 9 bases remained unmatched. The CDR3 consists of 16 residues. The germline V gene encodes CDR1 MDHEN and CDR2 SYDVKM. This chain's CDR3 is CASSHDRAPSTDTQYF. DNA for the CDR3: TGTGCCAGCAGCCACGACAGGGCCCCTAGCACAGATACGCAGTATTTT.

A single count supports this clone. The chain links TRBV2 to TRBJ2-2; no reliable D call. The CDR3 is 14 residues long. V was clipped by 4 bases and J by 0 bases, with 6 bases between them. From germline, CDR1 is SNHLY and CDR2 FYNNEI. The CDR3 DNA follows: TGTGCCAGCAGTGGGGTAGCGAACACCGGGGAGCTGTTTTTT. Translation gives CASSGVANTGELFF. The variable domain in full, completed from reference TRBV2 and TRBJ2-2, reads EPEVTQTPSHQVTQMGQEVILRCVPISNHLYFYWYRQILGQKVEFLVSFYNNEISEKSEIFDDQFSVERPDGSNFTLKIRSTKLEDSAMYFCASSGVANTGELFFGEGSRLTVL.

The chain uses TRBV27 and TRBJ1-2; perhaps TRBD1 as D (6 bases). The CDR3 runs 14 residues. CDR1 is MNHEY and CDR2 is SMNVEV in the germline V gene (reference sequence). Trimming took off 5 bases at V and 7 bases at J, with 17 bases between the two ends. The CDR3 spells CASSAGQERPGYTF. The CDR3 bases are TGTGCCAGCAGTGCGGGACAAGAGAGGCCTGGCTACACCTTC.

The chain links TRBV6-2 or TRBV6-3 to TRBJ1-5, with a tentative D call TRBD1 (6 bases). Germline V gene data show CDR1 as MNHEY and CDR2 as SVGEGT. Deletions cut 2 bases from V and 4 bases from J, with 15 bases between. The CDR3 length is 16 residues. Written as DNA, the CDR3 is TGTGCCAGCAGTTACCGTGAGGGGGGCCCAAATCAGCCCCAGCATTTT. Translation gives CASSYREGGPNQPQHF.

The V gene is TRBV7-9, the J gene TRBJ1-1; 9 bases are a match to TRBD1. In germline, CDR1 is SEHNR, CDR2 FQNEAQ (reference sequence). V gave up 1 base and J gave up 6 bases; unmatched junction bases: 9. The CDR3 loop spans 16 amino acids. The CDR3 sequence is CASSLEKPGQGPEAFF. In DNA, the CDR3 is TGTGCCAGCAGCTTAGAAAAACCGGGACAGGGCCCTGAAGCTTTCTTT. The full variable domain, its missing parts supplied by reference TRBV7-9 and TRBJ1-1, is DTGVSQNPRHKITKRGQNVTFRCDPISEHNRLYWYRQTLGQGPEFLTYFQNEAQLEKSRLLSDRFSAERPKGSFSTLEIQRTEQGDSAMYLCASSLEKPGQGPEAFFGQGTRLTVV.

V gene TRBV6-5 combines with J gene TRBJ2-7; 7 bases agree with TRBD2. Germline-derived CDR1 and CDR2 are MNHEY and SVGAGI. Trimming took 0 bases from V and 6 from J; bases not matched to a gene: 2. The CDR3 contains 13 residues. CDR3: CASSYSSGAEQYF. The CDR3 DNA is TGTGCCAGCAGTTACTCGAGCGGGGCCGAGCAGTACTTC.

The chain links TRBV2 to TRBJ1-2; the D gene is possibly TRBD1 (5 bases). V lost 6 bases, J lost 6 bases, and 17 bases lay in between. CDR3 size: 14 residues. Per the germline V gene, CDR1 is SNHLY and CDR2 is FYNNEI. The CDR3 DNA reads TGTGCCAGCAGCCTCCAAGGAGGGGCGGATGGCTACACCTTC. This sequence encodes CASSLQGGADGYTF.

This clone appeared once. This rearrangement joins TRBV6-2 or TRBV6-3 to TRBJ2-1; D is perhaps TRBD1 or TRBD2 (5 bases each). V dropped 2 bases and J dropped 5 bases, with 22 bases sitting between them. The V gene's germline CDR1 is MNHEY and CDR2 SVGEGT. This CDR3 spans 18 amino acids. The CDR3 nucleotides read TGTGCCAGCAGTTACCCGCAACACGGGACCGCCATGCACAATGAGCAGTTCTTC. Translated, it gives CASSYPQHGTAMHNEQFF.

This chain connects TRBV18 to TRBJ1-3; D is unclear. The V end was cut by 6 bases, the J end by 0 bases, with 15 bases between. The CDR3 consists of 16 residues. Germline CDR1 reads KGHSH; CDR2 reads LQKENI. The CDR3 DNA reads TGTGCCAGCTCCCCTAACCGGGTTCCCTCTGGAAACACCATATATTTT. Amino acids: CASSPNRVPSGNTIYF.

This chain links TRBV4-1 with TRBJ2-5; D uncertain. The CDR3 has 15 amino acids. Germline CDR1 reads MGHRA; CDR2 reads YSYEKL. V lost 3 bases, J lost 5 bases, and 16 bases lay in between. As DNA, the CDR3 is TGCGCCAGCAGCCATAACATGAGCCCCTGGGAGACCCAGTACTTC. Amino acid sequence: CASSHNMSPWETQYF.

This clone was observed a single time. For the CDR3, the DNA is TGTGCCAGCAGCCCAACGGGGACAGGCTACAATGAGCAGTTCTTC. This encodes CASSPTGTGYNEQFF. The rearrangement uses TRBV11-3 and TRBJ2-1, with TRBD1 matching over 8 bases. The CDR3 covers 15 residues. V lost 5 bases to trimming and J lost 3 bases; unmatched junction nucleotides: 6. Germline loops: CDR1 SGHNT, CDR2 YENEEA. Complete variable domain (other parts from reference TRBV11-3 and TRBJ2-1): EAGVVQSPRYKIIEKKQPVAFWCNPISGHNTLYWYLQNLGQGPELLIRYENEEAVDDSQLPKDRFSAERLKGVDSTLKIQPAELGDSAVYLCASSPTGTGYNEQFFGPGTRLTVL.

This chain uses TRBV18 with TRBJ1-3; 7 positions match TRBD1. CDR1 is KGHSH and CDR2 is LQKENI in the germline V gene. Trimming removed 1 base from V and 0 bases from J; junction bases left unmatched: 6. CDR3 length equals 17 residues. The chain's CDR3 is CASSPLGQRLSGNTIYF. CDR3 nucleotide sequence: TGTGCCAGCTCACCACTGGGACAGCGACTCTCTGGAAACACCATATATTTT.

This chain links TRBV7-2 with TRBJ1-1; TRBD1 is a possible D gene (6 bases). Germline V gene sequence: CDR1 SGHTA, CDR2 FQGNSA. Trimming shortened V by 5 bases and J by 5 bases, and 12 bases separated the two germline ends. The CDR3 is 13 residues long. In DNA form, the CDR3 reads TGTGCCAGCAGCGGGTCAAGGGGGACTGAAGCTTTCTTT. Translating gives CASSGSRGTEAFF.

This chain links TRBV7-9 with TRBJ1-1; a weak D match, TRBD1 (6 bases). Per germline, CDR1 SEHNR and CDR2 FQNEAQ (reference sequence). The V end was cut by 5 bases, the J end by 1 base, with 8 bases between. This CDR3 has 13 amino acids. The CDR3 bases are TGTGCCAGCAGCAGGGGACAGAACACTGAAGCTTTCTTT. Translation: CASSRGQNTEAFF.